This T cell receptor (beta chain) was recorded in a study of T cells in Graves' hyperthyroidism and ophthalmopathy. The germline CDR1 and CDR2 sequences are SGHNT and YENEEA. The V and J ends lost 2 bases and 7 bases, in that order; junction bases with no gene match: 6. CDR3 length: 15 amino acids. Study findings and constraints: Median prediction lead before ophthalmopathy onset was around seven months with the model. Researchers found most expanded thyroid clonotypes above 0.001 in blood as well.

Of note for this clonotype: The antigen is undetermined.

Researchers amplified the TCR beta CDR3 regions from RNA transcripts. An initial round of RT-PCR targeting the TCR CDR3 relied on the HTBI primer set. MiXCR was run by TCRdb on the multiplex PCR reads, yielding one entry per CDR3 protein. The sample has 250,000 to 300,000 distinct CDR3 sequences, roughly 13% seen once; the top ten hold 7.9%. The receptor comes from a woman in her forties with Graves' hyperthyroidism. Sequences were obtained from blood. The V and J genes are TRBV11-3 and TRBJ2-1, with 9 bases lining up with TRBD2. In DNA, the CDR3 is TGTGCCAGCAGCTTATCTAGCGGGATGGGTAATGAGCAGTTCTTC. It translates to CASSLSSGMGNEQFF. The full variable domain, with the rest looked up from reference TRBV11-3 and TRBJ2-1, is EAGVVQSPRYKIIEKKQPVAFWCNPISGHNTLYWYLQNLGQGPELLIRYENEEAVDDSQLPKDRFSAERLKGVDSTLKIQPAELGDSAVYLCASSLSSGMGNEQFFGPGTRLTVL.